The rows below give T cell receptor beta chains drawn from one sample of a study of response to subunit inactivated influenza vaccine. A single record per CDR3 protein comes from TCRdb applying MiXCR to the RT-PCR reads. In the table there are about 540,000 distinct CDR3 sequences, 20% to 25% of which are singletons. This sample also appeared in a second study, on T cells expressing NK-cell markers.

The sequenced sample was CD4+ T cells sorted from PBMCs, obtained 11 to 12 days after vaccination. These receptor sequences come from a man aged 45-65 years who received an inactivated influenza vaccine. Each CDR3 is given with its conserved first and last residue. The order of the fields is D gene, V gene, clone size, J gene, CDR3 protein, CDR3 DNA. D genes are given only for firm matches. Clone size is shown for a subset of rows, as once, few, many or a class of expanded clone.

TRBD2	TRBV7-9	.	TRBJ2-5	CASSLGTSGGDVQYF	TGTGCCAGCAGCTTAGGGACTAGCGGGGGCGATGTCCAGTACTTC
TRBD2	TRBV20-1	many	TRBJ2-3	CSERAGVTDTQYF	TGCAGTGAGCGGGCGGGAGTAACAGATACGCAGTATTTT
.	TRBV12-3/TRBV12-4	.	TRBJ1-1	CASSADAGLGAFF	TGTGCCAGCAGCGCCGACGCGGGTCTCGGAGCTTTCTTT
.	TRBV24-1	.	TRBJ2-5	CATSEAAYGTQYF	TGTGCCACCAGTGAAGCCGCCTACGGGACCCAGTACTTC
.	TRBV12-3/TRBV12-4	.	TRBJ2-7	CASSPRAWSSYEQYF	TGTGCCAGCAGCCCAAGGGCATGGAGCTCCTACGAGCAGTACTTC
.	TRBV11-2	.	TRBJ2-5	CASSLRGAWETQYF	TGTGCCAGCAGCTTACGGGGGGCCTGGGAGACCCAGTACTTC
TRBD1	TRBV29-1	few	TRBJ2-2	CSAGQGKGGELFF	TGCAGCGCCGGACAGGGTAAAGGCGGGGAGCTGTTTTTT
.	TRBV10-3	.	TRBJ1-1	CATNRDRDTEAFF	TGTGCCACCAACAGGGATAGGGACACTGAAGCTTTCTTT
TRBD2	TRBV20-1	.	TRBJ2-7	CSAYAGLAGVGEQYF	TGCAGTGCTTACGCGGGACTAGCGGGAGTGGGTGAGCAGTACTTC
TRBD1	TRBV6-2/TRBV6-3	.	TRBJ1-5	CASTPTGGHQPQHF	TGTGCCAGCACCCCGACAGGGGGACATCAGCCCCAGCATTTT
.	TRBV20-1	many	TRBJ2-3	CSAPPSGDTQYF	TGCAGTGCCCCCCCGAGTGGAGATACGCAGTATTTT
TRBD2	TRBV5-1	.	TRBJ2-1	CASSIGTSGKNEQFF	TGCGCCAGCAGTATAGGGACTAGCGGGAAAAATGAGCAGTTCTTC
.	TRBV7-9	few	TRBJ1-6	CASSSLPSGYNSPLHF	TGTGCCAGCAGCTCCCTCCCCTCAGGGTATAATTCACCCCTCCACTTT
.	TRBV4-1	few	TRBJ2-2	CASSQDDRYTGELFF	TGCGCCAGCAGCCAAGATGACAGATACACCGGGGAGCTGTTTTTT
.	TRBV29-1	.	TRBJ2-2	CSVKGSNTGELFF	TGCAGCGTAAAGGGGTCGAACACCGGGGAGCTGTTTTTT
TRBD2	TRBV20-1	few	TRBJ2-1	CSAEKTSGHNEQFF	TGCAGTGCGGAAAAGACTAGCGGGCACAATGAGCAGTTCTTC
.	TRBV5-1	many	TRBJ2-1	CASSLADRLIINEQFF	TGCGCCAGCAGCTTGGCTGACAGATTGATCATTAATGAGCAGTTCTTC
.	TRBV20-1	.	TRBJ2-5	CSASGSRQETQYF	TGCAGTGCTAGTGGTAGCCGACAAGAGACCCAGTACTTC
TRBD1	TRBV6-2/TRBV6-3	.	TRBJ2-5	CASRLPGQGETQYF	TGTGCCAGCAGACTTCCGGGACAGGGAGAGACCCAGTACTTC
TRBD1	TRBV18	few	TRBJ1-4	CASSPRNDRGNRNEKLFF	TGTGCCAGCTCACCACGGAACGACAGGGGGAATAGGAATGAAAAACTGTTTTTT
.	TRBV20-1	.	TRBJ1-1	CSARDYYGGNTEAFF	TGCAGTGCTAGAGATTATTACGGCGGGAACACTGAAGCTTTCTTT
.	TRBV2	.	TRBJ2-3	CASRYRLIRTDTQYF	TGTGCCAGCCGATACAGGCTCATCAGGACAGATACGCAGTATTTT
.	TRBV7-3	few	TRBJ1-6	CASSRGLVNSPLHF	TGTGCCAGCAGCCGAGGACTGGTTAATTCACCCCTCCACTTT
.	TRBV4-3	.	TRBJ1-6	CASSQVTQGVPLHF	TGCGCCAGCAGCCAAGTTACACAAGGGGTACCCCTCCACTTT
.	TRBV12-3/TRBV12-4	few	TRBJ1-6	CASSGSRGPLHF	TGTGCCAGCAGTGGATCCAGGGGACCCCTCCACTTT
.	TRBV7-9	.	TRBJ1-1	CASSRENTEAFF	TGTGCCAGCAGCCGGGAGAACACTGAAGCTTTCTTT
.	TRBV27	.	TRBJ2-3	CASSLDRRGTQYF	TGTGCCAGCAGCCTCGACCGCCGGGGTACGCAGTATTTT
.	TRBV12-3/TRBV12-4	.	TRBJ2-7	CASSLGPLGEQYF	TGTGCCAGCAGTTTAGGTCCTTTAGGCGAGCAGTACTTC
TRBD2	TRBV20-1	few	TRBJ2-1	CSARDPSGSGVEQFF	TGCAGTGCTAGAGATCCTAGCGGGAGCGGAGTTGAGCAGTTCTTC
.	TRBV9	.	TRBJ2-2	CASSVASNWPGELFF	TGTGCCAGCAGCGTAGCCAGCAATTGGCCCGGGGAGCTGTTTTTT
.	TRBV7-9	.	TRBJ2-1	CASSFLGTHLSEQFF	TGTGCCAGCAGTTTTCTCGGGACCCATCTCAGTGAGCAGTTCTTC
TRBD2	TRBV20-1	many	TRBJ2-1	CSAPGLAGGTYNEQFF	TGCAGTGCTCCCGGACTAGCGGGAGGTACCTACAATGAGCAGTTCTTC
.	TRBV20-1	.	TRBJ2-7	CSARAPAYEQYF	TGCAGTGCTAGGGCGCCCGCCTACGAGCAGTACTTC
TRBD1	TRBV28	few	TRBJ2-5	CASSLTGTGQETQYF	TGTGCCAGCAGTCTCACCGGGACAGGCCAAGAGACCCAGTACTTC
TRBD1	TRBV3-1	few	TRBJ1-2	CASSQVKVGQPLYTF	TGTGCCAGCAGCCAAGTCAAGGTGGGACAGCCCCTCTACACCTTC
TRBD2	TRBV20-1	.	TRBJ2-3	CSARPGTSGGDTQYF	TGCAGTGCTAGACCCGGGACTAGCGGGGGAGATACGCAGTATTTT
TRBD1	TRBV6-1	.	TRBJ1-6	CASSEAGTGVRSPLHF	TGTGCCAGCAGTGAAGCTGGGACAGGGGTTCGTTCACCCCTCCACTTT
TRBD1	TRBV28	few	TRBJ1-2	CASTLLDGQGGGYTF	TGTGCCAGCACCCTACTTGACGGACAGGGAGGCGGCTACACCTTC
TRBD1	TRBV6-1	many	TRBJ1-5	CASSPKTGSQPQHF	TGTGCCAGCAGCCCAAAGACAGGGAGCCAGCCCCAGCATTTT
.	TRBV5-1	few	TRBJ1-2	CASSPGGGYGYTF	TGCGCCAGCAGCCCGGGTGGTGGCTATGGCTACACCTTC
.	TRBV30	.	TRBJ1-5	CAWSVRGFQPQHF	TGTGCCTGGAGTGTGAGGGGGTTTCAGCCCCAGCATTTT
.	TRBV18	few	TRBJ1-4	CASSPGQLSNEKLFF	TGTGCCAGCTCACCAGGTCAGCTTTCTAATGAAAAACTGTTTTTT
TRBD1	TRBV10-3	few	TRBJ2-1	CAISDTQGPDNEQFF	TGTGCCATCAGTGATACACAGGGGCCAGACAATGAGCAGTTCTTC
.	TRBV7-6	.	TRBJ2-1	CASSLASVRPNEQFF	TGTGCCAGCAGCTTAGCCTCGGTACGCCCTAATGAGCAGTTCTTC
.	TRBV7-6	many	TRBJ2-6	CASSLQGPGANVLTF	TGTGCCAGCAGCTTACAGGGTCCTGGGGCCAACGTCCTGACTTTC